This entry lists 4 T cell receptor beta chains sequenced from one sample in a study of blood T cell repertoires in COVID-19. The table came from immunoSEQ multiplex PCR; TCRdb's copy has only in-frame clones and leaves some out. The repertoire holds 100,000 to 150,000 clones, about 81% seen once, with 3.5% to 4% in the top ten. The sequenced sample consisted of peripheral blood. These TCRs come from a woman aged 45-60 years with acute or convalescent COVID-19.

This chain links TRBV5-1 with TRBJ2-1, with D maybe TRBD1 (6 bases). Germline lookup yields CDR1 SGHRS and CDR2 YFSETQ. V lost 4 bases to trimming and J lost 5 bases, with 10 bases between them. The CDR3 has 13 amino acids. CDR3: CASSQGQNNEQFF. CDR3 nucleotide sequence: TGCGCCAGCAGCCAGGGACAAAACAATGAGCAGTTCTTC. The entire variable domain, with the rest obtained from reference TRBV5-1 and TRBJ2-1, is as follows: KAGVTQTPRYLIKTRGQQVTLSCSPISGHRSVSWYQQTPGQGLQFLFEYFSETQRNKGNFPGRFSGRQFSNSRSEMNVSTLELGDSALYLCASSQGQNNEQFFGPGTRLTVL.

The chain is built from TRBV27 and TRBJ1-6; 7 bases are a match to TRBD1. V was pared by 2 bases and J by 4 bases, with 2 bases of the junction left unmatched. Germline V lookup: CDR1 MNHEY, CDR2 SMNVEV (reference sequence). This CDR3 comprises 15 residues. The CDR3, as DNA: TGTGCCAGCAGTTTAAACAGGGGTTATAATTCACCCCTCCACTTT. It yields the protein CASSLNRGYNSPLHF.

Here the CDR3 DNA reads TGTGCCAGCAGTCTCCAACCACTCAGGGGATTCTATGGCTACACCTTC. Amino acid sequence: CASSLQPLRGFYGYTF. V usage is TRBV27 and J usage is TRBJ1-2; D possibly corresponds to TRBD1 (6 bases). The ends were cut back, 5 bases at V and 4 bases at J, with 20 bases in the middle. CDR3 length: 16 amino acids. Germline V CDR1 and CDR2: MNHEY, SMNVEV (reference sequence).

V gene TRBV10-2 combines with J gene TRBJ1-5; unclear D gene. The CDR3 has 15 amino acids. Germline V lookup: CDR1 WSHSY, CDR2 SAAADI. Trimming removed 8 bases from V and 0 bases from J, with 14 bases in between. CDR3 loop: CASEDGGYSNQPQHF. CDR3 bases: TGCGCCAGCGAGGATGGTGGCTATAGCAATCAGCCCCAGCATTTT.